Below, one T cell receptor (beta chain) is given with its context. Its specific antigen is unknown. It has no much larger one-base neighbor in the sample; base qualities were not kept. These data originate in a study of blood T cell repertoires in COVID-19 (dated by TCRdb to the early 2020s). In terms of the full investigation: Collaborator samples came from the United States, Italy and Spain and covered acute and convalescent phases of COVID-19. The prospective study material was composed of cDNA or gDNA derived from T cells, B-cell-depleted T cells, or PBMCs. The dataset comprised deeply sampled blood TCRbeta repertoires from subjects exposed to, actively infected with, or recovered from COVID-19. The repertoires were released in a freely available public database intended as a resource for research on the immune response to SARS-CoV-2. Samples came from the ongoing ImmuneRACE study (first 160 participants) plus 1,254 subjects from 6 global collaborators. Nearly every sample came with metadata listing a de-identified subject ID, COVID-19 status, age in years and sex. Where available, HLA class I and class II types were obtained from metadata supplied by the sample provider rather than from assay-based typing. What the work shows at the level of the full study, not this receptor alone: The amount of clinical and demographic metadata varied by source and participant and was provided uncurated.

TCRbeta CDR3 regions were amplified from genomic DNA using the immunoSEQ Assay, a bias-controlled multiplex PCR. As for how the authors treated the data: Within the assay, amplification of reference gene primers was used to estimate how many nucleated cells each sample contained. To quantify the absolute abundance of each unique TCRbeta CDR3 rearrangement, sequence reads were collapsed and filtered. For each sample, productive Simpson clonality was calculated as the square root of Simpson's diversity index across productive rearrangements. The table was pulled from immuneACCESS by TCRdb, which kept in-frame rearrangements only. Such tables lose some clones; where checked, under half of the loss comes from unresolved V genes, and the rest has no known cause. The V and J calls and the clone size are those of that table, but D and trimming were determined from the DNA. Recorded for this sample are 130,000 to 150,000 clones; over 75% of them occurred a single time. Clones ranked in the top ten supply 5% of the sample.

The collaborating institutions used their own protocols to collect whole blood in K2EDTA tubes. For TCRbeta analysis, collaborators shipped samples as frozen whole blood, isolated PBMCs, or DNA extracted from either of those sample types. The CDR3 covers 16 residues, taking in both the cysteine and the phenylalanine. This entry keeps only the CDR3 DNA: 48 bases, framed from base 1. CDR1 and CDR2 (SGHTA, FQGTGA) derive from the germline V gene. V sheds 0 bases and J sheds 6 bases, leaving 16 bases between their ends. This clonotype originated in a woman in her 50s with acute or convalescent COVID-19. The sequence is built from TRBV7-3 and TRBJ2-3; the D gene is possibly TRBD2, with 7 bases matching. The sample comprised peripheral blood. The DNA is TGTGCCAGCAGCTTAACGTCCGGGGGGCTAGGGGATACGCAGTATTTT. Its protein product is CASSLTSGGLGDTQYF.